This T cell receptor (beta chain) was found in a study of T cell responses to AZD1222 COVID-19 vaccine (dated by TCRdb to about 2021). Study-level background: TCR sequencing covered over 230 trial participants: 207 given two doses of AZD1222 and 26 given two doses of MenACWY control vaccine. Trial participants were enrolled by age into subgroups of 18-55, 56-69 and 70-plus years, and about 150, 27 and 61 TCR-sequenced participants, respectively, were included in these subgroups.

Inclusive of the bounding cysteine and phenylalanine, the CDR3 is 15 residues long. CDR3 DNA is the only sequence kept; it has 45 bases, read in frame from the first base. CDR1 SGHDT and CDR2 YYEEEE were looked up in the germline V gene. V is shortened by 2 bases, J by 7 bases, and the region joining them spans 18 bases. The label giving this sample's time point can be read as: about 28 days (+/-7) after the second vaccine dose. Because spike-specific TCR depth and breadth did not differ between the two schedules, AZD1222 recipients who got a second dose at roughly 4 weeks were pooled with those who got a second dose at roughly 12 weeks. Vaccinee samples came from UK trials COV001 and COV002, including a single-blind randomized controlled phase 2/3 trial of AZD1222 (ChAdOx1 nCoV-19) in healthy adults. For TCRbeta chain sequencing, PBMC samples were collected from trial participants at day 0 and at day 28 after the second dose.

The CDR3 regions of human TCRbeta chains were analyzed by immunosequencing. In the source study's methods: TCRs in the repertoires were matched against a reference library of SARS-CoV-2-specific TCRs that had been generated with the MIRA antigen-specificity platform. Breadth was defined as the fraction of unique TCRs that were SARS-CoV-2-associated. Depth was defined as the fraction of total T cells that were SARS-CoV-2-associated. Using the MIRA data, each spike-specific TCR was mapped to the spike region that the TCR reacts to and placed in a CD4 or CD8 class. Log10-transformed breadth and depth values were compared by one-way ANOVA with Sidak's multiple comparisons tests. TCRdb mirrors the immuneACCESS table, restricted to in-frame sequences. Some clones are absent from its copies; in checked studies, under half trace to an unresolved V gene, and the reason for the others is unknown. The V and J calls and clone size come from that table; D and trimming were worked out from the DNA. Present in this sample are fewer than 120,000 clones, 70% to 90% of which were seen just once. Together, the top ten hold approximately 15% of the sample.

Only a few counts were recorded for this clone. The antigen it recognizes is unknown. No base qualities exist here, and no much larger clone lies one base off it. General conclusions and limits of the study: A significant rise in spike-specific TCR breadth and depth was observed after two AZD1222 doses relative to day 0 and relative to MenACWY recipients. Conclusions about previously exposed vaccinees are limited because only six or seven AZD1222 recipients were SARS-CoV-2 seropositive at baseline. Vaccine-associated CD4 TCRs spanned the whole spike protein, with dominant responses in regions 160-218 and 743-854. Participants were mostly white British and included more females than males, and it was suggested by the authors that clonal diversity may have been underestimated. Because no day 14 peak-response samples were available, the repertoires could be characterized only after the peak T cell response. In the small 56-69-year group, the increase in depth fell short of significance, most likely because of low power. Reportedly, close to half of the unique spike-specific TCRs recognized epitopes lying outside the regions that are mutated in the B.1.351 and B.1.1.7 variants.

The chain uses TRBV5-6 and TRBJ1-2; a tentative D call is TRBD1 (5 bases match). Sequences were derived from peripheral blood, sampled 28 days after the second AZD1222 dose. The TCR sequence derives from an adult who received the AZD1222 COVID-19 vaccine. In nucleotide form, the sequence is TGTGCCAGCAGCTTAATTCAGGGTAGAAACGGTGGCTACACCTTC. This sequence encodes CASSLIQGRNGGYTF.